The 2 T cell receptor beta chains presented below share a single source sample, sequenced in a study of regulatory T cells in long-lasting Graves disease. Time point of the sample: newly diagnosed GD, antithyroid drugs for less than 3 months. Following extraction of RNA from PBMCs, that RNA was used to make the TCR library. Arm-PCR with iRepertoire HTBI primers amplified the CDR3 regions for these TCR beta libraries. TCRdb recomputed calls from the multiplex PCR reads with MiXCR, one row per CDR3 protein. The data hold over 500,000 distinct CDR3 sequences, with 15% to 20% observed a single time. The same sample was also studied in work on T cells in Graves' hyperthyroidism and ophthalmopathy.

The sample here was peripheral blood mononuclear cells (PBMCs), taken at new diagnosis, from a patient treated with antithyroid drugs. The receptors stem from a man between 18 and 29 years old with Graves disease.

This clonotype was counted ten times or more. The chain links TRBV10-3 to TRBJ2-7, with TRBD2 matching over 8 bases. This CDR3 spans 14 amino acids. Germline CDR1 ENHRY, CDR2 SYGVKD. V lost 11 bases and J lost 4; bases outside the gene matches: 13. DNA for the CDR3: TGTGCCTCAAGGCGTCGGGGGGGTAATTACGAGCAGTACTTC. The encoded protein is CASRRRGGNYEQYF.

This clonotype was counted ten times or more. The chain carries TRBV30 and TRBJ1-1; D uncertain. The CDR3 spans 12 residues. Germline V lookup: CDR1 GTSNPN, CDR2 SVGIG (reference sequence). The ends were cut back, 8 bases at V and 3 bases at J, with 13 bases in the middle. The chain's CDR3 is CARKAMDTEAFF. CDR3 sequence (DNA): TGTGCCCGAAAGGCCATGGACACTGAAGCTTTCTTT.